Detailed here is one T cell receptor (beta chain). The specificity of this receptor is unknown. One base away there is no much larger clone; base qualities are not given. Whole blood was collected in K2EDTA tubes by collaborating institutions according to the institutions' own protocols. For TCRbeta analysis, collaborator samples were shipped as frozen whole blood, as isolated PBMCs, or as DNA extracted from either sample type. The data belong to a study of blood T cell repertoires in COVID-19 (TCRdb year 2020). For the wider study: Collaborator samples came from the United States, Italy and Spain and covered acute and convalescent phases of COVID-19. The material from the prospective study consisted of cDNA or gDNA derived from T cells, B-cell-depleted T cells, or PBMCs. Subjects who had been exposed to COVID-19, were actively infected with it, or had recovered from it provided the deeply sampled blood TCRbeta repertoires that made up the dataset. The repertoires were released in a freely available public database meant as a resource for research on the immune response to SARS-CoV-2. The samples were drawn from two sources: the first 160 participants of the ongoing ImmuneRACE study, and 1,000 to 1,500 subjects contributed by 6 global collaborators. Sample metadata almost always included a de-identified subject ID, COVID-19 status, age in years and sex. HLA class I and class II types, where available, came from metadata supplied by the sample provider rather than from assay-based typing. On the study overall, not on this receptor specifically: The quantity of clinical and demographic metadata differed by source and by participant and was supplied without curation.

TCRbeta CDR3 regions were amplified from genomic DNA using the immunoSEQ Assay, a bias-controlled multiplex PCR. The study's own analysis went as follows. Nucleated cell counts per sample were estimated from amplification of reference gene primers within the assay. Sequence reads were collapsed and filtered to measure the absolute abundance of every unique TCRbeta CDR3 rearrangement. For each sample, productive Simpson clonality was calculated as the square root of Simpson's diversity index across productive rearrangements. In TCRdb, the immuneACCESS table is reduced to in-frame sequences with V and J assigned. These tables do not hold every clone; where another copy was compared, an unresolved V gene accounts for under half, and the others remain unexplained. V, J and clone size reflect that table, while D and trimming were determined from the DNA. A total of roughly 100,000 clones appear in this sample, roughly 72% of them only once. Of the sample, about 6.5% is held by the ten largest clones.

The junction shows trimming of 4 bases on V and 3 bases on J, and the gene matches do not reach 5 bases of it. The CDR3 runs 15 amino acids, cysteine and phenylalanine included. Only the CDR3 region is kept as DNA, spanning 45 bases read in frame from base 1. CDR1 and CDR2, per the germline V gene, are SGHRS and YFSETQ. Sequenced sample: peripheral blood. This TCR derives from a man older than 75 with acute or convalescent COVID-19. This chain joins TRBV5-1 to TRBJ2-3; 10 of the junction bases match TRBD1. CDR3 loop: CASSPTGGLTDTQYF. The base sequence is TGCGCCAGCAGCCCGACAGGGGGCTTGACAGATACGCAGTATTTT.